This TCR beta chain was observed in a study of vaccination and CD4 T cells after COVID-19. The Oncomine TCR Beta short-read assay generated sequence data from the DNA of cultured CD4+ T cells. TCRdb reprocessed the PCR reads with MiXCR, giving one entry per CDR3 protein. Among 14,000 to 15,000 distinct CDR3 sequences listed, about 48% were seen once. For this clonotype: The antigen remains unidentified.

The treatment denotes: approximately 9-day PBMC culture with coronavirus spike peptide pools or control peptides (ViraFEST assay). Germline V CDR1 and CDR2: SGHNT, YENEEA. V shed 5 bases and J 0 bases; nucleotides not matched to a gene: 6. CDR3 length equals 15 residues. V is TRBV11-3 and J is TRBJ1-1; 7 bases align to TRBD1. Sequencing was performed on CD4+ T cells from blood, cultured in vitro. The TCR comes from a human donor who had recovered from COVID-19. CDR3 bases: TGTGCCAGCAGCCAAAGGACAGGCATGAACACTGAAGCTTTCTTT. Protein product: CASSQRTGMNTEAFF.